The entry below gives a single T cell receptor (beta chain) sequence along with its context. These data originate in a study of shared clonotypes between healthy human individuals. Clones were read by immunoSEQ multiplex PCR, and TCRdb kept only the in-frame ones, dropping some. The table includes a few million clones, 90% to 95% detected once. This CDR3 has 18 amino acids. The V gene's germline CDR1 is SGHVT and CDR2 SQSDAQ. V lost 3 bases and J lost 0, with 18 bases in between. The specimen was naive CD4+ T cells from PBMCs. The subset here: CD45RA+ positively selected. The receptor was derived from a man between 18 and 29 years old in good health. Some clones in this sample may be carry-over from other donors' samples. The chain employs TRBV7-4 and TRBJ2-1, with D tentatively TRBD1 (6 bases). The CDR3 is CASSFRSRGLVSYNEQFF. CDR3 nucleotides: TGTGCCAGCAGCTTTCGAAGCAGGGGCCTAGTCTCCTACAATGAGCAGTTCTTC.